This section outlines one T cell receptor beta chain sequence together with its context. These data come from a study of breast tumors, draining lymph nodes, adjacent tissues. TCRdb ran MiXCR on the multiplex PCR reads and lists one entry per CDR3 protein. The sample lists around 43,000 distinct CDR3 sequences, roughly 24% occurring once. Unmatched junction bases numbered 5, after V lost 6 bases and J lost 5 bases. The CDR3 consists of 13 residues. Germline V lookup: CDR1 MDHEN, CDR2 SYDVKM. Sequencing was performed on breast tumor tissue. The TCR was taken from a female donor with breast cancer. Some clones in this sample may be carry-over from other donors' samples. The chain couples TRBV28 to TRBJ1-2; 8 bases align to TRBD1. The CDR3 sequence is CASRRTGRYGYTF. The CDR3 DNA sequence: TGTGCCAGCAGGAGGACAGGGAGATATGGCTACACCTTC.